This T cell receptor beta chain was found in a study of T cell repertoires in cytomegalovirus infection. The germline CDR1 and CDR2 sequences are SGHVS and FNYEAQ. CDR3 length equals 17 residues. TCRdb reprocessed the reads via MiXCR and lists one record per CDR3 protein. The profile shows roughly 720,000 distinct CDR3 sequences, less than 40% of them singletons. Comments on this clonotype: The junction and the germline gene differ at one end; a read error may be behind it.

This TCR was sampled from a human donor in good health (CMV status not recorded). Some clones in this sample may be carry-over from other donors' samples. V and J are TRBV7-6 and TRBJ2-1; TRBD2 agrees at 12 bases. Sequenced input: PBMCs. The CDR3, as DNA: TGTGCCAGCAGCTTAGTCCTGACTAGCGGGGGCTACAATGAGCCGTTCTTC. It specifies CASSLVLTSGGYNEPFF. The full variable domain, with the rest looked up from reference TRBV7-6 and TRBJ2-1, is GAGVSQSPRYKVTKRGQDVALRCDPISGHVSLYWYRQALGQGPEFLTYFNYEAQQDKSGLPNDRFSAERPEGSISTLTIQRTEQRDSAMYRCASSLVLTSGGYNEPFFGPGTRLTVL.